This T cell receptor (beta chain) was captured in a study of T cell changes during pregnancy in multiple sclerosis. CDR3 length: 14 amino acids. The germline V gene encodes CDR1 LGHNA and CDR2 YNFKEQ. With 6 bases removed from V and 0 bases from J, the gap between germline ends came to 12 bases. TCRdb's table, derived via immunoSEQ multiplex PCR, lists solely in-frame clones and lacks some. Of around 56,000 clones in the sample, over 75% were seen once. Sequences were derived from peripheral blood, sampled in the first trimester of pregnancy. The chain combines TRBV4-2 with TRBJ2-7, with no clear D. The receptor comes from a female donor in good health, enrolled as a control in a pregnancy study. The CDR3 is CASSRSYPSYEQYF. The CDR3 DNA reads as TGTGCCAGCAGTCGGAGCTACCCCTCCTACGAGCAGTACTTC.